This T cell receptor beta chain is from a study of shared clonotypes between healthy human individuals. Assay used: immunoSEQ multiplex PCR; TCRdb lists only in-frame clones, some missing. The sample records about 480,000 clones, approximately 85% being singletons. CDR3 length equals 14 residues. Germline V CDR1 and CDR2: MGHDK, SYGVNS. Trimming removed 4 bases from V and 4 bases from J; junction bases left unmatched: 4. The chain couples TRBV25-1 to TRBJ1-3; 7 positions agree with TRBD1. Sequenced: PBMCs. The receptor was isolated from a woman in her 40s in good health. Some clones in this sample may be carry-over from other donors' samples. The chain's CDR3 is CASSARTGGNTIYF. The CDR3 coding sequence is TGTGCCAGCAGTGCTAGGACAGGCGGAAACACCATATATTTT.